This TCR beta chain was identified in a study of blood T cell repertoires in COVID-19 (dated by TCRdb to the early 2020s). With respect to the entire study: Collaborator samples came from the United States, Italy and Spain and covered acute and convalescent phases of COVID-19. The prospective study material was composed of cDNA or gDNA derived from T cells, B-cell-depleted T cells, or PBMCs. The sample metadata nearly always contained a de-identified subject ID, COVID-19 status, age in years and sex. Samples came from the ongoing ImmuneRACE study (first 160 participants) plus 1,254 subjects from 6 global collaborators. Where available, HLA class I and class II types were obtained from metadata supplied by the sample provider rather than from assay-based typing. The repertoires were released in a freely available public database meant as a resource for research on the immune response to SARS-CoV-2. Subjects who had been exposed to COVID-19, were actively infected with it, or had recovered from it provided the deeply sampled blood TCRbeta repertoires that made up the dataset.

TCRbeta CDR3 regions were amplified from genomic DNA by means of the immunoSEQ Assay, a bias-controlled multiplex PCR. On the study's bioinformatics: The number of nucleated cells in each sample was estimated from the amplification of reference gene primers within the assay. To quantify the absolute abundance of each unique TCRbeta CDR3 rearrangement, sequence reads were collapsed and filtered. Productive Simpson clonality was computed per sample as the square root of Simpson's diversity index over productive rearrangements. TCRdb took over this immuneACCESS table, retaining in-frame rearrangements with V and J assigned. Such tables are incomplete; in checked studies, under half of the missing clones stem from an unresolved V gene, and the remainder is unexplained. For V, J and clone size, that table is used; D and trimming come from the DNA. Recorded for this sample are about 160,000 clones; roughly four fifths of them occurred a single time. Over 20% of the sample belongs to the ten largest clones.

Turning to this clone: This clone's antigen is unknown. One base away there is no much larger clone; base qualities are not given.

Whole blood was collected in K2EDTA tubes by collaborating institutions according to the institutions' own protocols. For TCRbeta analysis, collaborator samples were shipped as frozen whole blood, as isolated PBMCs, or as DNA extracted from either sample type. The full study reports these points: Clinical and demographic metadata were provided uncurated, with the amount varying by source and participant.

The sample taken for sequencing was peripheral blood. This sequence was found in a woman of 80 years or more with acute or convalescent COVID-19.

Read as DNA, the sequence is TGTGCCAGCAGTGAATTCGGGGGTGAGCAGTTCTTC. It translates as CASSEFGGEQFF. The rearrangement joined TRBV2 to TRBJ2-1; the best D guess is TRBD2, with 6 bases matching. According to the germline V gene, CDR1 reads SNHLY and CDR2 reads FYNNEI. A distance of 8 bases separates the germline ends of V and J, which lose 2 bases and 9 bases respectively. Inclusive of the bounding cysteine and phenylalanine, the CDR3 is 12 residues long. The sequence is cut down to CDR3 DNA, 36 bases in frame from base 1.